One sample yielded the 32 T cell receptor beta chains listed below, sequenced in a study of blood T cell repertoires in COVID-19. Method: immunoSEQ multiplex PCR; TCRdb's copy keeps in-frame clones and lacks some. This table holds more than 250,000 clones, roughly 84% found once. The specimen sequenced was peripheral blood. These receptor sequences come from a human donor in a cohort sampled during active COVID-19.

Here the CDR3 reads CSASYNEKLFF. CDR3 DNA: TGCAGTGCTAGTTATAATGAAAAACTGTTTTTT. The chain employs TRBV20-1 and TRBJ1-4; D gene uncertain. This CDR3 has 11 residues. Germline lookup yields CDR1 DFQATT and CDR2 SNEGSKA (reference sequence). Trimming removed 3 bases from V and 4 bases from J, with 3 bases in between.

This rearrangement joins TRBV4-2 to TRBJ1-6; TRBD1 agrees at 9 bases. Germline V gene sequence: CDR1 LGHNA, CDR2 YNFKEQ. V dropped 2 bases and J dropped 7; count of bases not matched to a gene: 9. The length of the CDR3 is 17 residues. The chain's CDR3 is CASSQPLQGARNSPLHF. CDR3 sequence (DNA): TGTGCCAGCAGCCAACCATTACAGGGGGCGAGGAATTCACCCCTCCACTTT.

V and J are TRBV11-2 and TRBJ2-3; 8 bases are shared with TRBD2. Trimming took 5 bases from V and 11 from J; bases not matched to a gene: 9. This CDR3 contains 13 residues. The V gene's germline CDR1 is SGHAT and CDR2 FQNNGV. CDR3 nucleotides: TGTGCCAGCAGCCTACAAGCGGGAGTGCAGCAGTATTTT. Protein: CASSLQAGVQQYF.

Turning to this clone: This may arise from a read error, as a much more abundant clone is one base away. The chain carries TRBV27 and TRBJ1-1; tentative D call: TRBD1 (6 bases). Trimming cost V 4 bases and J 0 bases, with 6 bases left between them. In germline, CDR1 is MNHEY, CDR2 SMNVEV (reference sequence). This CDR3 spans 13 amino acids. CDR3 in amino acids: CASSWTVNTEAFF. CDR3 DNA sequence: TGTGCCAGCAGTTGGACAGTGAACACTGAAGCTTTCTTT.

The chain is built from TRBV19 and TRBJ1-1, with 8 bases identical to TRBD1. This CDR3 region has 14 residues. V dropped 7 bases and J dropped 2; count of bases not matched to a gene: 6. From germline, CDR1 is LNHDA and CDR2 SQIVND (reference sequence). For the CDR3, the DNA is TGTGCCAGTAAGGGACAGGCATTAAACACTGAAGCTTTCTTT. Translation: CASKGQALNTEAFF.

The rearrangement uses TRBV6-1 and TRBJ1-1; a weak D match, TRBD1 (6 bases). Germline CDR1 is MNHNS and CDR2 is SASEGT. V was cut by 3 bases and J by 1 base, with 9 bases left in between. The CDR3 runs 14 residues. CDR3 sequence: CASSDRRGNTEAFF. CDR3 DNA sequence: TGTGCCAGCAGTGATCGCAGGGGGAACACTGAAGCTTTCTTT.

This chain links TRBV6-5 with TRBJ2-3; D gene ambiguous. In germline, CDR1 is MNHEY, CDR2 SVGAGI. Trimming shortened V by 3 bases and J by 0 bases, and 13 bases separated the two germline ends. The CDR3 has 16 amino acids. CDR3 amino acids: CASSYRVFSSTDTQYF. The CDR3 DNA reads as TGTGCCAGCAGTTATCGTGTCTTCTCTAGCACAGATACGCAGTATTTT.

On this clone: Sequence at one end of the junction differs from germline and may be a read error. DNA of the CDR3: TGTGCCAGCAGTTCCCCTGGTGGCCCCTCCTTCGAGCAGTACTTC. The encoded protein is CASSSPGGPSFEQYF. The chain carries TRBV28 and TRBJ2-7; D is ambiguous. The CDR3 covers 15 residues. Germline V lookup: CDR1 MDHEN, CDR2 SYDVKM.

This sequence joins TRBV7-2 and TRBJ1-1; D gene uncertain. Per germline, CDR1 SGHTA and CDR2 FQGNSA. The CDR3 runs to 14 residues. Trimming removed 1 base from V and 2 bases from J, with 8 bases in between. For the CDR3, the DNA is TGTGCCAGCAGCTTAGAGCTAGTCAACACTGAAGCTTTCTTT. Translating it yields CASSLELVNTEAFF.

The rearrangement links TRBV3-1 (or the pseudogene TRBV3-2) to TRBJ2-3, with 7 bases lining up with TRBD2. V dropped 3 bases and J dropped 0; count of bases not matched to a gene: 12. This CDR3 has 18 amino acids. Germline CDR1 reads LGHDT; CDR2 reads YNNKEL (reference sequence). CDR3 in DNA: TGTGCCAGCAGCCAGGAACCGGTCACCGGGAGGAGCACAGATACGCAGTATTTT. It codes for CASSQEPVTGRSTDTQYF.

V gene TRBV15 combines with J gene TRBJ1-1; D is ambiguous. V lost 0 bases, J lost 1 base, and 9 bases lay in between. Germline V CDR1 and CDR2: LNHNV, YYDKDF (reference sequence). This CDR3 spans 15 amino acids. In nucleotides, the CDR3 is TGTGCCACCAGCAGAGATGGGCAGAGGAACACTGAAGCTTTCTTT. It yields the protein CATSRDGQRNTEAFF.

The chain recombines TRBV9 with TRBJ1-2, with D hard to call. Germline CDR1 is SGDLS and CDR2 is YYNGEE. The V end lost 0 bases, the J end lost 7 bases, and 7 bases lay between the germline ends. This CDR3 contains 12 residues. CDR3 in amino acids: CASSVGGSGYTF. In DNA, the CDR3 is TGTGCCAGCAGCGTAGGAGGTTCTGGCTACACCTTC. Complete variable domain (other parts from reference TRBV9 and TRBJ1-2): DSGVTQTPKHLITATGQRVTLRCSPRSGDLSVYWYQQSLDQGLQFLIQYYNGEERAKGNILERFSAQQFPDLHSELNLSSLELGDSALYFCASSVGGSGYTFGSGTRLTVV.

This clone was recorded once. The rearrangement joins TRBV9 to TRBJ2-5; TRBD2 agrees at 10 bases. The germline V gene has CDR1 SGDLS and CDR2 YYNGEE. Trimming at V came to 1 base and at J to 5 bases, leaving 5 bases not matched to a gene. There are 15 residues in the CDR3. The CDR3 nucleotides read TGTGCCAGCAGCGTATCGAGCGGGGGGGTTGAGACCCAGTACTTC. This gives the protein CASSVSSGGVETQYF.

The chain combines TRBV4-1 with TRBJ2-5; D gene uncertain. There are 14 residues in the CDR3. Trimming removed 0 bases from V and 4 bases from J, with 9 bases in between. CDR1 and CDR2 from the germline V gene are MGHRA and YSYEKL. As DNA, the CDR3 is TGCGCCAGCAGCCAAGATGGAGTAGTAGAGACCCAGTACTTC. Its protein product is CASSQDGVVETQYF.

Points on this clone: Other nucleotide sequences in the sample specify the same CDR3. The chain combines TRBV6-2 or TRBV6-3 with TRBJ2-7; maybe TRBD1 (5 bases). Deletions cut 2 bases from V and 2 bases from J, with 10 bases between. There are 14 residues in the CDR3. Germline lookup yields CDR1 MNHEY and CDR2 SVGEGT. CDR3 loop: CASSYPPGPYEQYF. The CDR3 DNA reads TGTGCCAGCAGTTACCCCCCAGGGCCCTACGAGCAGTACTTC.

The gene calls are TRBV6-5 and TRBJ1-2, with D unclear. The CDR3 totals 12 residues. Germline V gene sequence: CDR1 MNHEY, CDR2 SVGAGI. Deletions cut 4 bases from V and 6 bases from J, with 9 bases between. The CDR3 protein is CASSLGGNGYTF. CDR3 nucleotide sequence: TGTGCCAGCAGTTTAGGAGGGAATGGCTACACCTTC.

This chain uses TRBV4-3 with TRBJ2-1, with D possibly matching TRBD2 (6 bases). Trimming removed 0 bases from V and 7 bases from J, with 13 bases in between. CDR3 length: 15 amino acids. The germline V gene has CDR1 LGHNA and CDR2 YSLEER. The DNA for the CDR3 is TGCGCCAGCAGCCAAGATGCGGGACTTTCAAATGAGCAGTTCTTC. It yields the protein CASSQDAGLSNEQFF.

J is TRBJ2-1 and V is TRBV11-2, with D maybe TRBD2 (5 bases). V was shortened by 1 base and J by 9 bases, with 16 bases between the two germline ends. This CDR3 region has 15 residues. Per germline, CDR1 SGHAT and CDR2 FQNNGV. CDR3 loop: CASSLVLAARSEQFF. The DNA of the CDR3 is TGTGCCAGCAGCTTAGTGCTAGCAGCAAGATCTGAGCAGTTCTTC.

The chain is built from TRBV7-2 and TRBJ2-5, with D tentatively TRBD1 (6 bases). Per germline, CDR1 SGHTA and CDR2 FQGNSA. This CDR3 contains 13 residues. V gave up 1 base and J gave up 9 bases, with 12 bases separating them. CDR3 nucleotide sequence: TGTGCCAGCAGCTTAGGGCAGGGGACGGCCCAGTACTTC. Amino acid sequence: CASSLGQGTAQYF.

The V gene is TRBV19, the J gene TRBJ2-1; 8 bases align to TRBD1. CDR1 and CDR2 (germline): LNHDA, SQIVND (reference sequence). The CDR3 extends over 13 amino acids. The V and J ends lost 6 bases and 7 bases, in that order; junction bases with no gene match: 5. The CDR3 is CASSRTGLNEQFF. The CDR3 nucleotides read TGTGCCAGTAGCAGGACAGGGTTGAATGAGCAGTTCTTC.

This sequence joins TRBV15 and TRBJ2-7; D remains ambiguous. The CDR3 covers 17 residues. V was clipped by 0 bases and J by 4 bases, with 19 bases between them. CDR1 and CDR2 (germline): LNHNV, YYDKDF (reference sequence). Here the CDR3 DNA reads TGTGCCACCAGCAGAGATCCGGTTAGGCGGTTGGGTTACGAGCAGTACTTC. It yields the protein CATSRDPVRRLGYEQYF.

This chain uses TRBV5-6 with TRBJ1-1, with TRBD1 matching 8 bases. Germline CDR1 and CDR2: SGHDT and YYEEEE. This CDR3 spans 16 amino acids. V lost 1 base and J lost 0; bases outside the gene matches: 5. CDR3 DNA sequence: TGTGCCAGCAGCTTGTGGGGACAGGTTATGAACACTGAAGCTTTCTTT. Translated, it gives CASSLWGQVMNTEAFF.

The CDR3 region has the DNA TGTGCCAGCAGTTACGGACAGGGGAGCACAGATACGCAGTATTTT. This gives the protein CASSYGQGSTDTQYF. This chain links TRBV6-5 with TRBJ2-3; 9 bases fit TRBD1. The junction had 0 bases not matched to a gene; V was cut back by 2 bases and J by 0 bases. CDR3 size: 15 residues. The germline CDR1 and CDR2 sequences are MNHEY and SVGAGI.

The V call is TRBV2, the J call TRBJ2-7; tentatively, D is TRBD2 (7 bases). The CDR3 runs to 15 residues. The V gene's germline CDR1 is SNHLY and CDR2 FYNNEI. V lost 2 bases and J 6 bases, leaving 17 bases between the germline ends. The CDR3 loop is CASSERRGGAAEQYF. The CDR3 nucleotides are TGTGCCAGCAGTGAAAGGAGGGGGGGGGCGGCCGAGCAGTACTTC.

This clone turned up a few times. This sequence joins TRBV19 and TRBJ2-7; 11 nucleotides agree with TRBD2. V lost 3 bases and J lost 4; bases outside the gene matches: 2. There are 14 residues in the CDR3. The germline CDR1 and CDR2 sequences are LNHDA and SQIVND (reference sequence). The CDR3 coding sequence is TGTGCCAGTAGTATCACTAGCGGGAGTTACGAGCAGTACTTC. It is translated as CASSITSGSYEQYF. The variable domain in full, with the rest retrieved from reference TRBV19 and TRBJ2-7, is DGGITQSPKYLFRKEGQNVTLSCEQNLNHDAMYWYRQDPGQGLRLIYYSQIVNDFQKGDIAEGYSVSREKKESFPLTVTSAQKNPTAFYLCASSITSGSYEQYFGPGTRLTVT.

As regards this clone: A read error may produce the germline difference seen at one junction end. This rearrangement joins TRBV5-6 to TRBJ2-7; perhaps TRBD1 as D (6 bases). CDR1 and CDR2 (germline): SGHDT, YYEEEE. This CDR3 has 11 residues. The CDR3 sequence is CASSYRDTRFF. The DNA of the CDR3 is TGTGCCAGCAGCTACCGGGACACACGTTTCTTC.

The CDR3 coding sequence is TGTGCCAGCAGTGAACTGGCAGGGATCATTATCGCCGAGCAGTACTTC. Translated, it gives CASSELAGIIIAEQYF. The V gene is TRBV6-1, the J gene TRBJ2-5; maybe TRBD1 (5 bases). The J call may not be correct, given that the DNA end is closer to TRBJ2-7. CDR1 is MNHNS and CDR2 is SASEGT in the germline V gene. This CDR3 is 16 amino acids long.

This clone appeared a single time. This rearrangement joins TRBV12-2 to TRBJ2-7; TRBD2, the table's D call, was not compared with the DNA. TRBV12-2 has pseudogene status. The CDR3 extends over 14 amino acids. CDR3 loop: CASREREFEYEQYF. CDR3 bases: TGTGCAAGTCGCGAGCGGGAGTTTGAGTACGAGCAGTACTTC.

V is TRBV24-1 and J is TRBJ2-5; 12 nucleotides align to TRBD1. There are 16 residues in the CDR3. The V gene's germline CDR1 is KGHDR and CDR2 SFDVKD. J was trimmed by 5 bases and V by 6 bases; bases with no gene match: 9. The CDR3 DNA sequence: TGTGCCACCAGTTCCGGGACAGGGGGCGAATGGGAGACCCAGTACTTC. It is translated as CATSSGTGGEWETQYF.

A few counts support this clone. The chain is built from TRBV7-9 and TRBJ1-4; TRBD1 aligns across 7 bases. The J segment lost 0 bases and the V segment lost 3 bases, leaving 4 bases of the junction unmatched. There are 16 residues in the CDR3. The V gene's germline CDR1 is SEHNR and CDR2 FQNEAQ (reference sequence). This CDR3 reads CASSLRGGSTNEKLFF. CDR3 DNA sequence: TGTGCCAGCAGCTTGAGAGGGGGCTCAACTAATGAAAAACTGTTTTTT.

The CDR3 protein is CASSQGYRQSAGAYGYTF. The CDR3 DNA follows: TGCGCCAGCAGCCAGGGGTACAGGCAATCGGCTGGTGCTTATGGCTACACCTTC. This sequence joins TRBV5-1 and TRBJ1-2; TRBD1 is a possible D gene (6 bases). Germline-derived CDR1 and CDR2 are SGHRS and YFSETQ. The germline V and J ends were trimmed by 4 bases and 5 bases, with 27 bases remaining between them. The length of the CDR3 is 18 residues. Full variable domain (remainder filled in from reference TRBV5-1 and TRBJ1-2): KAGVTQTPRYLIKTRGQQVTLSCSPISGHRSVSWYQQTPGQGLQFLFEYFSETQRNKGNFPGRFSGRQFSNSRSEMNVSTLELGDSALYLCASSQGYRQSAGAYGYTFGSGTRLTVV.

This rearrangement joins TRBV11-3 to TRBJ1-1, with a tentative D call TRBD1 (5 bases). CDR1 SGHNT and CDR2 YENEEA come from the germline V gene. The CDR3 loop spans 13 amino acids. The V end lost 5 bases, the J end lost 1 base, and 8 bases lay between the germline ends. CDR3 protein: CASSTGGNTEAFF. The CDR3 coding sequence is TGTGCCAGCAGCACGGGGGGGAACACTGAAGCTTTCTTT.